The next 30 T cell receptor beta chains were all read from a single sample in a study of T cell repertoires and HLA-DP antigens. Using immunoSEQ multiplex PCR, the repertoire was profiled, and TCRdb retains in-frame clones only, with some absent. Of almost 90,000 clones listed, 86% were seen once; the top ten hold about 1.8%. These receptors' targets are unknown. The sample taken for sequencing was CD4+ T cells from PBMCs. The receptors shown here come from a man aged 45-65 years in good health and CMV-seronegative.

The chain has TRBV5-1 and TRBJ2-7; TRBD2 matches 8 bases. This CDR3 region has 15 residues. V trimming: 0 bases; J trimming: 0 bases; junction bases outside the gene matches: 2. Germline lookup yields CDR1 SGHRS and CDR2 YFSETQ. CDR3 region: CASSLGGGSSYEQYF. As DNA, the CDR3 is TGCGCCAGCAGCTTGGGCGGGGGGAGCTCCTACGAGCAGTACTTC. Supplemented by reference TRBV5-1 and TRBJ2-7, the full variable domain reads KAGVTQTPRYLIKTRGQQVTLSCSPISGHRSVSWYQQTPGQGLQFLFEYFSETQRNKGNFPGRFSGRQFSNSRSEMNVSTLELGDSALYLCASSLGGGSSYEQYFGPGTRLTVT.

V gene TRBV18 combines with J gene TRBJ2-1, with TRBD2 matching 8 bases. Germline V gives CDR1 KGHSH, CDR2 LQKENI. The V segment lost 3 bases and the J segment 3 bases; nucleotides outside the gene matches: 4. The CDR3 spans 15 residues. The CDR3 DNA reads as TGTGCCAGCTCACCTCGGACTAGCAGCTACAATGAGCAGTTCTTC. This gives the protein CASSPRTSSYNEQFF.

This clone was recorded a few times. The chain joins TRBV7-2 to TRBJ1-6; D not resolved. From germline, CDR1 is SGHTA and CDR2 FQGNSA. The CDR3 sequence is 14 residues long. The V end was cut by 5 bases, the J end by 7 bases, with 12 bases between. CDR3 sequence reads: CASSPPTGNSPLHF. The CDR3, as DNA: TGTGCCAGCAGCCCCCCGACGGGAAATTCACCCCTCCACTTT.

J is TRBJ2-7 and V is TRBV5-1; no clear D gene. Trimming left V 0 bases short and J 1 base short, with 17 bases between. Germline-derived CDR1 and CDR2 are SGHRS and YFSETQ. There are 17 residues in the CDR3. The CDR3 DNA sequence: TGCGCCAGCAGCTTGGATGAAGGCAGCTATAATTCCTACGAGCAGTACTTC. Translation gives CASSLDEGSYNSYEQYF.

The genes are TRBV7-9 and TRBJ2-7; the D is unclear. Germline V gene lookup returns CDR1 SEHNR and CDR2 FQNEAQ (reference sequence). Trimming stripped 1 base from V and 11 bases from J, with 9 bases between. This CDR3 region has 11 residues. The CDR3: CASSLGGREYF. The CDR3 region has the DNA TGTGCCAGCAGCTTAGGGGGTAGGGAGTACTTC.

The V call is TRBV5-1, the J call TRBJ2-7; TRBD1 matches 8 bases. Germline assignment: CDR1 SGHRS and CDR2 YFSETQ. CDR3 length: 13 residues. V shed 4 bases, J shed 9 bases, and the junction held 9 bases outside the gene matches. CDR3 in DNA: TGCGCCAGCAGCCAGACAGGGGAGTTAGGGCAGTACTTC. Its translation: CASSQTGELGQYF.

The chain carries TRBV4-1 and TRBJ1-2; 7 bases match TRBD1. V was pared by 3 bases and J by 4 bases, with 11 bases of the junction left unmatched. The CDR3 is 16 amino acids. CDR1 MGHRA and CDR2 YSYEKL come from the germline V gene. The CDR3 loop is CASSHQVGGGIYGYTF. DNA for the CDR3: TGCGCCAGCAGCCACCAGGTAGGGGGCGGTATCTATGGCTACACCTTC.

The rearrangement uses TRBV5-4 and TRBJ2-1; D possibly corresponds to TRBD2 (5 bases). There are 15 residues in the CDR3. Looked up from germline, CDR1 is SGHNT and CDR2 is YYREEE (reference sequence). The V end lost 4 bases, the J end lost 5 bases, and 16 bases lay between the germline ends. For the CDR3, the DNA is TGTGCCAGCAGCCGCCCGGACTCGTTCCACAATGAGCAGTTCTTC. The encoded protein is CASSRPDSFHNEQFF.

This chain connects TRBV2 to TRBJ2-1; D is perhaps TRBD2 (5 bases). CDR3 length: 13 residues. The germline V and J ends were trimmed by 7 bases and 6 bases, with 13 bases remaining between them. CDR1 is SNHLY and CDR2 is FYNNEI in the germline V gene. CDR3 in DNA: TGTGCCAGCACCCCGCGGGTGTCCAATGAGCAGTTCTTC. It encodes CASTPRVSNEQFF. The whole variable domain, remainder taken from reference TRBV2 and TRBJ2-1, is EPEVTQTPSHQVTQMGQEVILRCVPISNHLYFYWYRQILGQKVEFLVSFYNNEISEKSEIFDDQFSVERPDGSNFTLKIRSTKLEDSAMYFCASTPRVSNEQFFGPGTRLTVL.

The chain carries TRBV5-6 and TRBJ2-1; 7 nucleotides align to TRBD2. V lost 2 bases and J lost 8; bases outside the gene matches: 10. CDR1 is SGHDT and CDR2 is YYEEEE in the germline V gene. CDR3 length: 15 residues. This CDR3 reads CASSFSERGIHEQFF. CDR3 nucleotides: TGTGCCAGCAGCTTTAGTGAGCGGGGTATTCATGAGCAGTTCTTC. The whole variable domain, filled in from reference TRBV5-6 and TRBJ2-1, reads DAGVTQSPTHLIKTRGQQVTLRCSPKSGHDTVSWYQQALGQGPQFIFQYYEEEERQRGNFPDRFSGHQFPNYSSELNVNALLLGDSALYLCASSFSERGIHEQFFGPGTRLTVL.

The chain uses TRBV5-1 and TRBJ1-1, with a weak D call TRBD1 (5 bases). The V end was cut by 5 bases, the J end by 1 base, with 12 bases between. The CDR3 extends over 14 amino acids. Germline V gene lookup returns CDR1 SGHRS and CDR2 YFSETQ. In nucleotides, the CDR3 is TGCGCCAGCAGTGACCTAACAGGGAACACTGAAGCTTTCTTT. Encoded protein: CASSDLTGNTEAFF. The whole variable domain, remainder taken from reference TRBV5-1 and TRBJ1-1, is KAGVTQTPRYLIKTRGQQVTLSCSPISGHRSVSWYQQTPGQGLQFLFEYFSETQRNKGNFPGRFSGRQFSNSRSEMNVSTLELGDSALYLCASSDLTGNTEAFFGQGTRLTVV.

The chain recombines TRBV5-1 with TRBJ1-1; D remains ambiguous. The CDR3 spans 14 residues. V lost 0 bases, J lost 1 base, and 7 bases lay in between. The germline V gene has CDR1 SGHRS and CDR2 YFSETQ. CDR3 sequence: CASSLDSANTEAFF. CDR3 DNA sequence: TGCGCCAGCAGCTTGGACAGCGCGAACACTGAAGCTTTCTTT. The full variable domain, with the rest looked up from reference TRBV5-1 and TRBJ1-1, is KAGVTQTPRYLIKTRGQQVTLSCSPISGHRSVSWYQQTPGQGLQFLFEYFSETQRNKGNFPGRFSGRQFSNSRSEMNVSTLELGDSALYLCASSLDSANTEAFFGQGTRLTVV.

The rearrangement joins TRBV9 to TRBJ2-7, with 12 bases fitting TRBD2. This CDR3 has 16 amino acids. The germline gives CDR1 SGDLS, CDR2 YYNGEE. V gave up 4 bases and J gave up 1 base; unmatched junction bases: 6. The CDR3 DNA follows: TGTGCCAGCAGCCCTCGACTAGCGGGGGCATCCTACGAGCAGTACTTC. Its translation is CASSPRLAGASYEQYF.

This clone was picked up one time. The chain links TRBV7-2 to TRBJ2-5; no clear D gene. This CDR3 comprises 12 residues. The V end was cut by 5 bases, the J end by 5 bases, with 9 bases between. Germline V gene sequence: CDR1 SGHTA, CDR2 FQGNSA. The CDR3 sequence is CASSKVGETQYF. The CDR3 DNA follows: TGTGCCAGCAGCAAAGTGGGGGAGACCCAGTACTTC.

The chain carries TRBV6-1 and TRBJ2-2; D call uncertain. This CDR3 region has 14 residues. Germline V gene sequence: CDR1 MNHNS, CDR2 SASEGT. Between the trimmed V and J ends, which lost 4 bases and 3 bases, there was a span of 9 bases. DNA for the CDR3: TGTGCCAGCAGTGTTCAGACCTACACCGGGGAGCTGTTTTTT. Translated: CASSVQTYTGELFF.

CDR3 nucleotides: TGTGCCAGCAGTCCGGGACAGAGCTACGAGCAGTACTTC. This translates into CASSPGQSYEQYF. The V and J genes are TRBV6-1 and TRBJ2-7; 7 bases fit TRBD1. With 5 bases clipped from V and 3 bases from J, the junction kept 4 bases outside the gene matches. CDR1 is MNHNS and CDR2 is SASEGT in the germline V gene. The CDR3 has 13 amino acids.

This clone was picked up one time. The V call is TRBV7-6, the J call TRBJ1-1; D gene ambiguous. The CDR3 extends over 13 amino acids. CDR1 is SGHVS and CDR2 is FNYEAQ in the germline V gene. V lost 5 bases and J 5 bases, leaving 12 bases between the germline ends. The CDR3 spells CASSLTKETEAFF. The DNA for the CDR3 is TGTGCCAGCAGCCTTACGAAAGAAACTGAAGCTTTCTTT.

V gene TRBV18 combines with J gene TRBJ1-3, with a weak D call TRBD1 (6 bases). The CDR3 consists of 13 residues. V lost 2 bases to trimming and J lost 6 bases, with 8 bases between them. Germline assignment: CDR1 KGHSH and CDR2 LQKENI. The CDR3 bases are TGTGCCAGCTCACCAGAGGGGGTAAACACCATATATTTT. Its translation: CASSPEGVNTIYF.

J is TRBJ2-7 and V is TRBV10-3, with a tentative D call TRBD2 (5 bases). Germline CDR1 ENHRY, CDR2 SYGVKD. This CDR3 region has 13 residues. V dropped 0 bases and J dropped 5 bases, with 8 bases sitting between them. CDR3 region: CAISESGSDEQYF. In DNA form, the CDR3 reads TGTGCCATCAGTGAGTCAGGGAGCGACGAGCAGTACTTC.

The chain joins TRBV5-1 to TRBJ2-3, with 8 nucleotides matching TRBD1. The CDR3 totals 18 residues. V lost 3 bases and J lost 2; bases outside the gene matches: 14. CDR1 and CDR2 (germline): SGHRS, YFSETQ. CDR3 protein: CASSSGQGIWDTTDTQYF. CDR3 in DNA: TGCGCCAGCAGCTCAGGACAGGGAATTTGGGACACCACAGATACGCAGTATTTT.

In its sample, this clone ranks as medium-sized. The chain has TRBV29-1 and TRBJ1-2; maybe TRBD1 (5 bases). Germline CDR1 SQVTM, CDR2 ANQGSEA. The CDR3 totals 12 residues. The ends were cut back, 1 base at V and 7 bases at J, with 10 bases in the middle. CDR3 residues: CSVEGGQGGYTF. Here the CDR3 DNA reads TGCAGCGTTGAAGGGGGTCAGGGTGGCTACACCTTC.

The rearrangement links TRBV5-4 to TRBJ2-3, with 15 bases fitting TRBD2. CDR1 is SGHNT, CDR2 YYREEE, per germline (reference sequence). CDR3 size: 17 residues. Losses at the gene ends were 3 bases for V and 0 bases for J; bases not matched to a gene: 2. The CDR3 loop reads CASSSGLAGGSTDTQYF. The CDR3, as DNA: TGTGCCAGCAGCTCCGGACTAGCGGGAGGGAGCACAGATACGCAGTATTTT. Drawing the rest from reference TRBV5-4 and TRBJ2-3, the complete variable domain is ETGVTQSPTHLIKTRGQQVTLRCSSQSGHNTVSWYQQALGQGPQFIFQYYREEENGRGNFPPRFSGLQFPNYSSELNVNALELDDSALYLCASSSGLAGGSTDTQYFGPGTRLTVL.

V usage is TRBV28 and J usage is TRBJ2-3; 7 nucleotides line up with TRBD2. Looked up from germline, CDR1 is MDHEN and CDR2 is SYDVKM. CDR3 length: 18 residues. With V trimmed by 6 bases and J by 0 bases, 15 bases remained unmatched. This chain's CDR3 is CASSPLVKRGRSTDTQYF. CDR3 DNA: TGTGCCAGCAGCCCCCTGGTTAAGCGGGGCCGGAGCACAGATACGCAGTATTTT.

V usage is TRBV27 and J usage is TRBJ2-3; TRBD1 matches at 9 bases. V shed 3 bases and J 2 bases; nucleotides not matched to a gene: 9. This CDR3 is built from 17 residues. CDR1 and CDR2 (germline): MNHEY, SMNVEV (reference sequence). The CDR3 sequence: CASSFLTGTGLTDTQYF. In DNA, the CDR3 is TGTGCCAGCAGTTTCTTGACCGGGACAGGGCTCACAGATACGCAGTATTTT.

The chain combines TRBV7-2 with TRBJ2-1; the match to TRBD2 covers 10 bases. The germline gives CDR1 SGHTA, CDR2 FQGNSA. Unmatched junction bases numbered 7, after V lost 2 bases and J lost 6 bases. The CDR3 spans 16 residues. The CDR3 DNA reads as TGTGCCAGCAGCTTACAAGCGGGAGGGCCCGTCAATGAGCAGTTCTTC. Translated: CASSLQAGGPVNEQFF.

V is TRBV5-4 and J is TRBJ2-1, with 14 bases fitting TRBD2. With 0 bases clipped from V and 8 bases from J, the junction kept 1 base outside the gene matches. From germline, CDR1 is SGHNT and CDR2 YYREEE (reference sequence). The CDR3 is made up of 15 amino acids. The CDR3 sequence: CASSLGLAGGHEQFF. The CDR3 bases are TGTGCCAGCAGCTTGGGACTAGCGGGGGGGCATGAGCAGTTCTTC. The whole variable domain, filled in from reference TRBV5-4 and TRBJ2-1, reads ETGVTQSPTHLIKTRGQQVTLRCSSQSGHNTVSWYQQALGQGPQFIFQYYREEENGRGNFPPRFSGLQFPNYSSELNVNALELDDSALYLCASSLGLAGGHEQFFGPGTRLTVL.

The chain combines TRBV6-5 with TRBJ1-1; D uncertain. Germline V gene data show CDR1 as MNHEY and CDR2 as SVGAGI. The CDR3 spans 15 residues. The ends were cut back, 0 bases at V and 4 bases at J, with 12 bases in the middle. CDR3 protein: CASSYSAGRSTEAFF. Here the CDR3 DNA reads TGTGCCAGCAGTTACTCCGCCGGGAGAAGCACTGAAGCTTTCTTT.

The chain links TRBV5-1 to TRBJ2-2; TRBD1 is a possible D gene (6 bases). Trimming cost V 0 bases and J 7 bases, with 10 bases left between them. The germline V gene has CDR1 SGHRS and CDR2 YFSETQ. The CDR3 consists of 14 residues. Here the CDR3 DNA reads TGCGCCAGCAGCTTGGCGCAAGGGGGCGGGGAGCTGTTTTTT. This sequence encodes CASSLAQGGGELFF.

This clone was detected only once. The chain joins TRBV7-2 to TRBJ1-2; TRBD1 matches at 12 bases. The germline V gene has CDR1 SGHTA and CDR2 FQGNSA. This CDR3 is 15 amino acids long. V trimming: 1 base; J trimming: 8 bases; junction bases outside the gene matches: 5. CDR3 bases: TGTGCCAGCAGCTTAGAAGGGACAGGGGGCCGGGGCTACACCTTC. Its protein product is CASSLEGTGGRGYTF.

The J gene is TRBJ2-5, the V gene TRBV18; 8 bases are shared with TRBD2. This CDR3 region has 14 residues. Germline V lookup: CDR1 KGHSH, CDR2 LQKENI. V trimming: 3 bases; J trimming: 7 bases; junction bases outside the gene matches: 7. The CDR3 DNA reads TGTGCCAGCTCACCGTCGGGAGGGCCGGGGACCCAGTACTTC. Translation: CASSPSGGPGTQYF.